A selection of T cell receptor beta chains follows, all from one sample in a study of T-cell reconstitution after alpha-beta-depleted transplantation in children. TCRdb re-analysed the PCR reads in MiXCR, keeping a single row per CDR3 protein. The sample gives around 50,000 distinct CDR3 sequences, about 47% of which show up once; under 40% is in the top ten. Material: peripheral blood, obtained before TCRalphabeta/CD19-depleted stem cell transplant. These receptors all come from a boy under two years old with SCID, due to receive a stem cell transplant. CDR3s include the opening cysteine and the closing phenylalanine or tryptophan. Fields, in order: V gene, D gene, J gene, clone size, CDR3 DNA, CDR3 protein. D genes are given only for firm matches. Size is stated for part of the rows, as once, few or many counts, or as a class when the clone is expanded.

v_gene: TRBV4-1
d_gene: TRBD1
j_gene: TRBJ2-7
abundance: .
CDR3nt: TGCGCCAGCAGCCAAGGACAGGGTGACTTTTACGAGCAGTACTTC
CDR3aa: CASSQGQGDFYEQYF

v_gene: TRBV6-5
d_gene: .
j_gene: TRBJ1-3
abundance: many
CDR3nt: TGTGCCAGCAGTTACAGTCTCGCCGAAGGAAACACCATATATTTT
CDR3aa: CASSYSLAEGNTIYF

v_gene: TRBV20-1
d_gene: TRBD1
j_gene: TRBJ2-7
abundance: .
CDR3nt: TGCAGTGCTCACTCACCCCGGGACAGGGACCACTACGAGCAGTACTTC
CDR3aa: CSAHSPRDRDHYEQYF

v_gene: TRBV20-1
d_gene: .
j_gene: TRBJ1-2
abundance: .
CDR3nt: TGCAGTGCTAGAGAGGGGGCGCGGAACTATGGCTACACCTTC
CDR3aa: CSAREGARNYGYTF

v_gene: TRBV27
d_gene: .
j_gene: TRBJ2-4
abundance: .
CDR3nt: TGTGCCAGCAGTTTGAGGGGACCGGGTCGGGCCAAAAACATTCAGTACTTC
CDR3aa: CASSLRGPGRAKNIQYF

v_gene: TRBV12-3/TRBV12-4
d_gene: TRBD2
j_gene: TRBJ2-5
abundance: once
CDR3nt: TGTGCCAGCAGCTCCACTAGCGTGGAGACCCAGTACTTC
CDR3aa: CASSSTSVETQYF

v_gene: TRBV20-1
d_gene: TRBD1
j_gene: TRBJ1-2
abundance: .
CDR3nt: TGCAGTGCTAGAGATCGGTGGGACAGTATTGATGGCTACACCTTC
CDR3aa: CSARDRWDSIDGYTF

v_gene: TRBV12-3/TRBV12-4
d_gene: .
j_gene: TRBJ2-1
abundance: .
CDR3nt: TGTGCCAGCGGGGGCCCCGACCCCCGGCTGTTCTTC
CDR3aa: CASGGPDPRLFF

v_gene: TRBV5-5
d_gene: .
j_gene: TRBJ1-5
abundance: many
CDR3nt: TGTGCCAGCAGCTTGAGAAGGATCGATCAGCCCCAGCATTTT
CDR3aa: CASSLRRIDQPQHF

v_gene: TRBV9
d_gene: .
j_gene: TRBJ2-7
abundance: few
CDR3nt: TGTGCCAGCAGCACTAAAAATTCGGGAGAGCAGTACTTC
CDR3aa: CASSTKNSGEQYF

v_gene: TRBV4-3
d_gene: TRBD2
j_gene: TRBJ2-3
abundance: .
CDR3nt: TGCGCCAGCAGCCAAGATCTAGCGGGGACAGATACGCAGTATTTT
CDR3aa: CASSQDLAGTDTQYF

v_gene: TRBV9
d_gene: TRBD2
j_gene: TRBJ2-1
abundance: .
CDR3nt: TGTGCCAGCAGCGTAGGTTTGGTACTAGCGGGGGACCGGACCCGATACAATGAGCAGTTCTTC
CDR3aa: CASSVGLVLAGDRTRYNEQFF

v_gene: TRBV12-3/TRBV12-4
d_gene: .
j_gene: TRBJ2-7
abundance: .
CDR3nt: TGTGCCAGCACCACCTCATCGAGGGCGCAGTCGATAAGCGAGCAGTACTTC
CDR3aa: CASTTSSRAQSISEQYF

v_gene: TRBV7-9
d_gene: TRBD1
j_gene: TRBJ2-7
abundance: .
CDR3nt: TGTGCCAGCAGCATGGGGGCAGGGGGCTACGAGCAGTACTTC
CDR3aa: CASSMGAGGYEQYF

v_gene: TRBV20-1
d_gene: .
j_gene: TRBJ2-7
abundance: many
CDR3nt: TGCAGTGCCGTACTGGGCGAAAACTACGAGCAGTACTTC
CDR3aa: CSAVLGENYEQYF

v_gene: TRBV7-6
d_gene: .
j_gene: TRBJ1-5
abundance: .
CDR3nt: TGTGCCAGCAGCTTAGAAGGAGGTATTCTAGGCATCAGGGGCAATCAGCCCCAGCATTTT
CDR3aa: CASSLEGGILGIRGNQPQHF

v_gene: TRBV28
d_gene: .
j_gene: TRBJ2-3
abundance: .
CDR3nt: TGTGCCAGCAGTTTGAGGCTGGGGTGGTATTCAGATACGCAGTATTTT
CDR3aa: CASSLRLGWYSDTQYF

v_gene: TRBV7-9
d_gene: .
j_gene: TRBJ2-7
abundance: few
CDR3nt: TGTGCCAGCTCCATGCCATCCCTCTACGAGCAGTACTTC
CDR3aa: CASSMPSLYEQYF

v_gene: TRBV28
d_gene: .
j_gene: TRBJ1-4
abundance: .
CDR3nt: TGTGCCAGCAGCTCAGCTGAAGTTCGAGAAAAACTGTTTTTT
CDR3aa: CASSSAEVREKLFF

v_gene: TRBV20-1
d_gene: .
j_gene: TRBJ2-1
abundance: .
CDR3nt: TGCAGTGCTAAACAGGGATCTCAGTTCTTC
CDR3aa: CSAKQGSQFF

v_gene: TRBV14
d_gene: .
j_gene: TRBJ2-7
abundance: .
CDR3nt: TGTGCCAGCAGCGCGACCTACGAGCAGTACTTC
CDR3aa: CASSATYEQYF

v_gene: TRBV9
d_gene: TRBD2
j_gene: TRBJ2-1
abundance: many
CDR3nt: TGTGCCAGCAGCGGCGGGGGGGCTTACAATGAGCAGTTCTTC
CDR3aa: CASSGGGAYNEQFF

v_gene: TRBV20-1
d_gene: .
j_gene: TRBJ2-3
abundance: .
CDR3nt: TGCAGTAGCGGTGGCACAGATACGCAGTATTTT
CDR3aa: CSSGGTDTQYF

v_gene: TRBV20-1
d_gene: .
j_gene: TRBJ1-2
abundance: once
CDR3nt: TGCAGTGCCTTTGACAGGAGGGACTATGGCTACACCTTC
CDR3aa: CSAFDRRDYGYTF

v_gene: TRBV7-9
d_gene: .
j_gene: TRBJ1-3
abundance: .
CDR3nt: TGTGCCAGCAGCTTAGAAGGGGACTCTGGAAACACCATATATTTT
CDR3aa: CASSLEGDSGNTIYF

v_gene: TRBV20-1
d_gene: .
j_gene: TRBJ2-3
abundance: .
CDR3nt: TGCAGTGCAAAGACGTCTAGCGGCACAGATACGCAGTATTTT
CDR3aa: CSAKTSSGTDTQYF

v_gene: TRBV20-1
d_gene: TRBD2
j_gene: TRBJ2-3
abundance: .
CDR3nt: TGCAGCCGGACTAGCGCAACAGATACGCAGTATTTT
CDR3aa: CSRTSATDTQYF

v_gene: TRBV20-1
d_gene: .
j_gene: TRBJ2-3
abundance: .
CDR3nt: TGCAGTGCCTCGGATCAATACACAGATACGCAGTATTTT
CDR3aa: CSASDQYTDTQYF

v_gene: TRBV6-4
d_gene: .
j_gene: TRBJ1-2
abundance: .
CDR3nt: TGTGCCAGCAGTGAAGGCAGGAACTATGGCTACACCTTC
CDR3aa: CASSEGRNYGYTF

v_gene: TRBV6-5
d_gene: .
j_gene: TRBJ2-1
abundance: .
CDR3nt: TGTGCCAGCAGTTGGGGGGACCTGAATGAGCAGTTCTTC
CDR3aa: CASSWGDLNEQFF

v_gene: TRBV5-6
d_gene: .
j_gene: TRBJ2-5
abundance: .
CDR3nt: TGTGCCAGCAGCATAGGACGAGAAGAGACCCAGTACTTC
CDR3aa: CASSIGREETQYF

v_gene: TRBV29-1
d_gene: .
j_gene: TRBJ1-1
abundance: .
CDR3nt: TGCAGCGTTCGACCGTTCGGCGACACTGAAGCTTTCTTT
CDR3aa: CSVRPFGDTEAFF

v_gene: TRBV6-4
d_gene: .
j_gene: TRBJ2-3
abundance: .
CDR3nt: TGTGCCAGCATTGGGAGCCCCGATCGCACAGATACGCAGTATTTT
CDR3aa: CASIGSPDRTDTQYF

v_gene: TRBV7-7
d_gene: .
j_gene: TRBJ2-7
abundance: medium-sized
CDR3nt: TGTGCCAGCTGGGGTGGGGGGGACATCGATATTTACGAGCAGTACTTC
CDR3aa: CASWGGGDIDIYEQYF

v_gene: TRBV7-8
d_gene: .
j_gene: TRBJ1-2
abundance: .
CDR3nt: TGTGCCAGCAGCTATTCCCTAGGACAGAACTATGGCTACACCTTC
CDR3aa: CASSYSLGQNYGYTF

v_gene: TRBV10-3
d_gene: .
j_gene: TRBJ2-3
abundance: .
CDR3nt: TGTGCCATGGCGGAAGGGGGGACTTGGACAGATACGCAGTATTTT
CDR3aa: CAMAEGGTWTDTQYF

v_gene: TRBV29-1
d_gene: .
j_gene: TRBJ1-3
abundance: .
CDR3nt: TGCAGCGTTGAAACAGGTGGCACCATATATTTT
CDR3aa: CSVETGGTIYF

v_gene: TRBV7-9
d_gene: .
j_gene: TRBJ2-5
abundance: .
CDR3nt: TGTGCCAGCAGCCAAACCGTTAAGGGGGAGACCCAGTACTTC
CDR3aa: CASSQTVKGETQYF

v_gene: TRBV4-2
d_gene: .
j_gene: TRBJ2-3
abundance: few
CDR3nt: TGTGCCAGCAGCCTCCTTCGCGGGGGACACACAGATACGCAGTATTTT
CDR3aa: CASSLLRGGHTDTQYF

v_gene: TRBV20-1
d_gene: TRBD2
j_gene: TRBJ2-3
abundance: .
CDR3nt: TGCAGTGCTAGCGTCCTAGCGGGGGCCTCTAGCACAGATACGCAGTATTTT
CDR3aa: CSASVLAGASSTDTQYF

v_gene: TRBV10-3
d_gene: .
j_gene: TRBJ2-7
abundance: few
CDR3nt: TGTGCCATCAAAAGGGACGGGTCGGCCCACGAGCAGTACTTC
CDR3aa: CAIKRDGSAHEQYF

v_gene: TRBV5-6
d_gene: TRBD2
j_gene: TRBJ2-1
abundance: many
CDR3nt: TGTGCCAGCAGCTTGTCGGCTAGCGGGTTCTACAATGAGCAGTTCTTC
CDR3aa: CASSLSASGFYNEQFF